Listed below are T cell receptor beta chains from one sample, sequenced in a study of cytomegalovirus exposure and HLA in healthy donors. Profiled with immunoSEQ multiplex PCR; TCRdb holds only in-frame clones, not every one. The data show roughly 110,000 clones, approximately 80% seen once. Sequencing was carried out using PBMCs. The source of these receptors is a man aged 50 to 59 in good health and CMV-seronegative. Both conserved end residues are part of each CDR3. The D gene is left open where the match is weak. Expanded clones get a size class; other rows say once, few or many, or leave the size out.

V	size	length	J	D	DNA	CDR3
TRBV10-3	once	17	TRBJ2-1	TRBD1	TGTGCCATCAGTGAGTCGAATGACAGGGGCTCCTACAATGAGCAGTTCTTC	CAISESNDRGSYNEQFF
TRBV30	-	13	TRBJ1-5	-	TGTGCCTGGAGTGGGGGGGGTAATCAGCCCCAGCATTTT	CAWSGGGNQPQHF
TRBV28	-	12	TRBJ1-5	-	TGTGCATCCGGTGTAGGCAATCAGCCCCAGCATTTT	CASGVGNQPQHF
TRBV2	-	14	TRBJ1-4	-	TGTGCCAGCAGGTACATCGAACGGGATGAAAAACTGTTTTTT	CASRYIERDEKLFF
TRBV6-1	once	14	TRBJ2-2	-	TGTGCCAGCCTATTAACAGGGAGCACCGGGGAGCTGTTTTTT	CASLLTGSTGELFF
TRBV6-1	-	13	TRBJ2-5	-	TGTGCCAGCAGTGCGGAACAGCCGGAGGCCCAGTACTTC	CASSAEQPEAQYF
TRBV27	-	15	TRBJ1-5	-	TGTGCCAGCAGTCCTAGGACAAATAGCAATCAGCCCCAGCATTTT	CASSPRTNSNQPQHF
TRBV19	-	14	TRBJ2-5	TRBD2	TGTGCCAGTAGCCCGACTAGCGGGCAAGAGACCCAGTACTTC	CASSPTSGQETQYF
TRBV6-4	-	14	TRBJ2-3	TRBD1	TGTGCCAGCAGTATAGACAGGGTTGCAGATACGCAGTATTTT	CASSIDRVADTQYF
TRBV11-2	-	16	TRBJ1-2	TRBD1	TGTGCCAGCAGCTTATGGAGGGGGGAACAGGGGTATGGCTACACCTTC	CASSLWRGEQGYGYTF
TRBV10-2	once	12	TRBJ1-1	-	TGCGCCAGCAGCACAGGGAACACTGAAGCTTTCTTT	CASSTGNTEAFF
TRBV28	-	16	TRBJ1-5	-	TGTGCCAGCAGCCCCCTGGGGGGATTTGGGAATCAGCCCCAGCATTTT	CASSPLGGFGNQPQHF
TRBV6-1	-	15	TRBJ1-2	-	TGTGCCAGCATCCCCGGGGGGCTGGGGATGGGAGGCGACACCTTC	CASIPGGLGMGGDTF
TRBV19	-	15	TRBJ1-5	-	TGTGCCAGTAGTATATCTGGAGACTACAATCAGCCCCAGCATTTT	CASSISGDYNQPQHF
TRBV7-2	once	14	TRBJ1-6	-	TGTGCCAGCAGCGTCCAGGGTTTTAATTCACCCCTCCACTTT	CASSVQGFNSPLHF
TRBV2	-	14	TRBJ1-1	-	TGTGCCAGCGGTCCAGGGACACCGAACACTGAAGCTTTCTTT	CASGPGTPNTEAFF
TRBV20-1	-	11	TRBJ2-5	-	TGCAGTGGGTGGACAACGGAGACCCAGTACTTC	CSGWTTETQYF
TRBV7-8	-	16	TRBJ1-4	-	TGTGCCAGCAGCTTGAGGCGGGTCGGTCCTGAAGAAAAACTGTTTTTT	CASSLRRVGPEEKLFF
TRBV5-1	few	15	TRBJ2-3	-	TGCGCCAGCAGCCCATTAAGCGGGAGCACAGATACGCAGTATTTT	CASSPLSGSTDTQYF
TRBV11-2	-	15	TRBJ2-3	TRBD1	TGTGCCAGCAGCTTAGGCACAGGGGTTGGGGATACGCAGTATTTT	CASSLGTGVGDTQYF
TRBV6-1	-	12	TRBJ1-4	-	TGTGCCACGAGGGGAGGGCGCGGAAAACTGTTTTTT	CATRGGRGKLFF
TRBV4-1	-	15	TRBJ1-6	TRBD1	TGCGCCAGCAGCCAAGGGTCAGGGGGAACTTCACCCCTCCACTTT	CASSQGSGGTSPLHF
TRBV7-9	few	14	TRBJ2-5	TRBD2	TGTGCCAGCAGCAGACTAGCGGGGGCAGAGACCCAGTACTTC	CASSRLAGAETQYF
TRBV19	-	15	TRBJ1-5	-	TGTGCCAGTAGTGGTATAGTAGGGGGTGGACAGCCCCAGCATTTT	CASSGIVGGGQPQHF
TRBV10-3	-	15	TRBJ2-5	-	TGTGCCACCGGCTTGGGCGGGGACCTCCAAGAGACCCAGTACTTC	CATGLGGDLQETQYF
TRBV5-5	-	15	TRBJ1-5	TRBD1	TGTGCCAGCAGCTCTACCGGGACAGGGTTTCAGCCCCAGCATTTT	CASSSTGTGFQPQHF
TRBV7-2	-	17	TRBJ2-3	TRBD2	TGTGCCAGCAGCCGACGGACTAGCGGGATAAGCACAGATACGCAGTATTTT	CASSRRTSGISTDTQYF
TRBV30	-	15	TRBJ2-7	-	TGTGCCTGGAGTGCCGGGGTAGGGGGGGCGTACGGGCAGTACTTC	CAWSAGVGGAYGQYF
TRBV15	-	19	TRBJ2-3	TRBD2	TGTGCCACCAGCGACCGTCGGGCCTTTAGCGGGGGCCTCACAGATACGCAGTATTTT	CATSDRRAFSGGLTDTQYF
TRBV7-9	few	16	TRBJ2-3	-	TGTGCCAGCAGCTTATTATCGTTCCTAGCACAAGATACGCAGTATTTT	CASSLLSFLAQDTQYF
TRBV6-1	-	14	TRBJ1-4	-	TGTGCCAGCAGTGAAGATGTCCTTTCGGAAAAACTGTTTTTT	CASSEDVLSEKLFF
TRBV10-3	-	14	TRBJ1-4	-	TGTGCCATCAGTGAGTTCACAGGGCACGAAAAACTGTTTTTT	CAISEFTGHEKLFF
TRBV19	-	14	TRBJ1-4	-	TGTGCCAGTAGATGGACAGCAACTAATGAAAAACTGTTTTTT	CASRWTATNEKLFF
TRBV6-6	-	11	TRBJ2-7	-	TGTGCCAGCAGTTCCTTTTACGAGCAGTACTTC	CASSSFYEQYF
TRBV5-8	-	18	TRBJ1-4	TRBD1	TGTGCCGGCAGCACTGTGGGACAGGCCAGTGCAACTAATGAAAAACTGTTTTTT	CAGSTVGQASATNEKLFF
TRBV7-9	-	17	TRBJ2-3	TRBD2	TGTGCCAGCAGCTCTGGGACTAGCGGGGGATCGCCAGATACGCAGTATTTT	CASSSGTSGGSPDTQYF
TRBV5-4	-	15	TRBJ2-2	TRBD2	TGTGCCAGCAGCTCCGGACTAGCGGGGGCAGGGGAGCTGTTTTTT	CASSSGLAGAGELFF
TRBV2	-	15	TRBJ1-2	-	TGTGCCAGCAGTTTCCCAGGGTCCCGAAACTATGGCTACACCTTC	CASSFPGSRNYGYTF
TRBV7-2	-	15	TRBJ2-5	-	TGTGCCAGCAGCTTATTAATAGTGCTGAAGGAGACCCAGTACTTC	CASSLLIVLKETQYF
TRBV7-2	-	17	TRBJ1-1	TRBD1	TGTGCCAGCAGCCCTGAACGGACAGGGGCCGCGATTACTGAAGCTTTCTTT	CASSPERTGAAITEAFF
TRBV5-4	-	13	TRBJ1-2	-	TGTGCCAGCAGCTTGACAGGTTCATATGGCTACACCTTC	CASSLTGSYGYTF
TRBV2	-	14	TRBJ1-1	-	TGTGCCAGCAGTGCCGGGACATCGAACACTGAAGCTTTCTTT	CASSAGTSNTEAFF
TRBV19	-	14	TRBJ2-3	TRBD2	TGTGCCAGTAGTCTAGGGAGGGTAGGAGATACGCAGTATTTT	CASSLGRVGDTQYF
TRBV10-2	-	14	TRBJ2-2	-	TGCGCCAGCAGGGAGGGAGGGAACACCGGGGAGCTGTTTTTT	CASREGGNTGELFF
TRBV30	-	13	TRBJ1-5	-	TGTGCCTGGAGCGGAGGGGGCAATCAGCCCCAGCATTTT	CAWSGGGNQPQHF
TRBV7-2	-	15	TRBJ2-1	TRBD2	TGTGCCAGCAGCCCCGAGCCAGCGGGGTACAATGAGCAGTTCTTC	CASSPEPAGYNEQFF
TRBV14	-	15	TRBJ2-1	TRBD2	TGTGCCAGCAGCCATGTCCCGGGACTAGCTGGTGAGCAGTTCTTC	CASSHVPGLAGEQFF
TRBV5-1	-	13	TRBJ1-4	-	TGCGCCAGCAGCGCCAGCGCTAATGAAAAACTGTTTTTT	CASSASANEKLFF
TRBV5-1	-	17	TRBJ1-1	-	TGCGCCAGCAGCTTGACCCTGATAGGGGGAACGAACACTGAAGCTTTCTTT	CASSLTLIGGTNTEAFF
TRBV6-5	few	14	TRBJ1-1	TRBD1	TGTGCCAGCACCGCCGGGACAGGGGGCACTGAAGCTTTCTTT	CASTAGTGGTEAFF
TRBV6-5	-	14	TRBJ1-2	TRBD1	TGTGCCAGCAGATCGACAGGGTCCGGCTATGGCTACACCTTC	CASRSTGSGYGYTF
TRBV10-3	-	16	TRBJ1-6	TRBD1	TGTGCCATCAGTGAGGGGGGACAGGACTTTTCTTCACCCCTCCACTTT	CAISEGGQDFSSPLHF
TRBV4-1	-	14	TRBJ2-2	-	TGCGCCAGCAGCCAAGACAGGGCCCCCGGGGAGCTGTTTTTT	CASSQDRAPGELFF
TRBV5-4	-	14	TRBJ1-3	-	TGTGCCAGCAGCTTAGACAGCTCTGGAAACACCATATATTTT	CASSLDSSGNTIYF
TRBV7-8	-	16	TRBJ1-3	-	TGTGCCAGCACCGTTTCAGGACGGGACTCTGGAAACACCATATATTTT	CASTVSGRDSGNTIYF
TRBV6-4	-	13	TRBJ1-3	-	TGTGCCAGCAGTCCAGACAGGGGAAACACCATATATTTT	CASSPDRGNTIYF
TRBV6-6	-	16	TRBJ2-7	-	TGTGCCAGCAGTTACTCGGCCAGGGCCGACTCCTACGAGCAGTACTTC	CASSYSARADSYEQYF
TRBV4-1	-	15	TRBJ2-3	-	TGCGCCAGCAGCCTCGACCAGGGCGCGACAGATACGCAGTATTTT	CASSLDQGATDTQYF